This T cell receptor (beta chain) was sequenced in a study of PD-1 blockade in mismatch repair-deficient tumors. Whole-study context: Patients had about a dozen mismatch repair-deficient cancer types and were previously treated and progressing.

Study-wide findings and caveats: After pembrolizumab, tumor-resident clones rose rapidly, then generally contracted before radiologic responses.

The TCR-sequenced patients were three responders to pembrolizumab. Details on this clone: The antigen is undetermined.

The table came from immunoSEQ multiplex PCR; TCRdb's copy has only in-frame clones and leaves some out. The table lists 30,000 to 40,000 clones, 80% of them singletons, with 3% to 3.5% in the top ten. This sequence was found in an adult with mismatch repair-deficient cancer. The sequenced sample was PBMCs, obtained 6 to 7 weeks after starting pembrolizumab.

DNA for the CDR3: TGTGCCAGCAGCTCCCAGGGTCCGAACACTGAAGCTTTCTTT. Its protein product is CASSSQGPNTEAFF. V is TRBV7-3 and J is TRBJ1-1; TRBD1 is a possible D gene (5 bases). The V and J ends lost 4 bases and 1 base respectively, with 10 bases between them. CDR1 is SGHTA, CDR2 FQGTGA, per germline. This CDR3 is 14 amino acids long. Supplemented by reference TRBV7-3 and TRBJ1-1, the full variable domain reads GAGVSQTPSNKVTEKGKYVELRCDPISGHTALYWYRQSLGQGPEFLIYFQGTGAADDSGLPNDRFFAVRPEGSVSTLKIQRTERGDSAVYLCASSSQGPNTEAFFGQGTRLTVV.